This TCR beta chain was identified during a study of early T cells in non-severe SARS-CoV-2 infection. In TCRdb, the 5' RACE reads were re-called with MiXCR into one record per CDR3 protein. The sample holds about 49,000 distinct CDR3 sequences, about an eighth seen once. In its sample, this clonotype was seen many times. V lost 3 bases and J lost 2, with 16 bases in between. The CDR3 contains 17 residues. The germline CDR1 and CDR2 sequences are LGHDT and YNNKEL (reference sequence). The sequence was collected from an adult who was a healthcare worker with PCR-confirmed SARS-CoV-2 infection or an uninfected control (not recorded which). The rearrangement joins TRBV3-1 to TRBJ2-2; tentatively, D is TRBD1 (5 bases). Sample: whole blood. As DNA, the CDR3 is TGTGCCAGCAGCCATGGTGACAGAAGCAGAAACACCGGGGAGCTGTTTTTT. Translated, it gives CASSHGDRSRNTGELFF.